The 5 T cell receptor beta chains reported below all come from one sample, sequenced in a study of blood T cell repertoires in COVID-19. Produced via immunoSEQ multiplex PCR; TCRdb's table is partial and in-frame only. The sample includes about 56,000 clones, roughly 82% of them seen just once. Sequencing used peripheral blood. The source of these receptors is a woman over 75 with acute or convalescent COVID-19.

V and J are TRBV10-2 and TRBJ2-1; no reliable D call. The length of the CDR3 is 13 residues. The germline CDR1 and CDR2 sequences are WSHSY and SAAADI. The V gene lost 2 bases and the J gene lost 4 bases, with 6 bases spanning the gap. The DNA of the CDR3 is TGCGCCAGCAGTGAGACAAGATACAATGAGCAGTTCTTC. It codes for CASSETRYNEQFF.

This chain links TRBV9 with TRBJ1-1, with D perhaps TRBD1 (6 bases). Trimming shortened V by 0 bases and J by 0 bases, and 9 bases separated the two germline ends. This CDR3 spans 15 amino acids. Germline values: CDR1 SGDLS, CDR2 YYNGEE. The DNA for the CDR3 is TGTGCCAGCAGCGTAGATGGGGACATGAACACTGAAGCTTTCTTT. Protein sequence: CASSVDGDMNTEAFF.

V usage is TRBV2 and J usage is TRBJ2-7; D uncertain. Germline CDR1 is SNHLY and CDR2 is FYNNEI. CDR3 size: 12 residues. Trimming shortened V by 2 bases and J by 4 bases, and 6 bases separated the two germline ends. The CDR3 loop is CASSETVYEQYF. The CDR3, as DNA: TGTGCCAGCAGTGAAACGGTTTACGAGCAGTACTTC.

The chain combines TRBV9 with TRBJ2-6; TRBD2 is a possible D gene (6 bases). Trimming took 3 bases from V and 0 from J, leaving 16 bases between them. The CDR3 runs to 18 residues. The germline V gene encodes CDR1 SGDLS and CDR2 YYNGEE. CDR3 loop: CASSDRTTESSGANVLTF. In DNA, the CDR3 is TGTGCCAGCAGCGATCGGACTACAGAGAGCTCTGGGGCCAACGTCCTGACTTTC.

This clone is a singleton in its sample. J is TRBJ1-2 and V is TRBV3-1 (or the pseudogene TRBV3-2); 10 bases line up with TRBD1. CDR1 is LGHDT and CDR2 is YNNKEL in the germline V gene (reference sequence). Germline trimming cut 1 base from V and 4 bases from J; bases unmatched to any gene: 3. CDR3 length: 15 residues. CDR3 DNA: TGTGCCAGCAGCCAAGCCGACAGGGGGCCCTATGGCTACACCTTC. This codes for CASSQADRGPYGYTF.